This record looks at one T cell receptor beta chain sequence and its context. The antigen remains undetermined. This specimen comes from a study of cytomegalovirus exposure and HLA in healthy donors. At the level of the study: Caucasian-associated ancestry cluster membership applied to over 80% of several hundred genotyped donors. Notes on the study in general: As was reported, the HLA-A and HLA-B alleles of most subjects were accurately predicted from TCR beta sequences.

Both 60 Vbeta primers and 13 Jbeta primers went into the PCR. Clones were read by immunoSEQ multiplex PCR, and TCRdb kept only the in-frame ones, dropping some. Of 100,000 to 150,000 clones in the sample, roughly 78% were seen once. The ends were cut back, 1 base at V and 0 bases at J, with 21 bases in the middle. CDR3 length: 19 amino acids. From germline, CDR1 is GTSNPN and CDR2 SVGIG (reference sequence). Material: PBMCs. This clonotype was sampled from a young man in good health and CMV-seropositive. J is TRBJ1-4 and V is TRBV30; D gene unclear. CDR3 nucleotide sequence: TGTGCCTGGAGTGACATCACCTTCGGGTTAAGTTCAACTAATGAAAAACTGTTTTTT. This gives the protein CAWSDITFGLSSTNEKLFF.